This T cell receptor (beta chain) was sequenced for a study of T cells in Graves' hyperthyroidism and ophthalmopathy. Study-level findings and limits: Before onset, ophthalmopathy was predicted by the model a median around 6 months earlier.

This clonotype was seen at least ten times. The target antigen is unknown. The germline V gene encodes CDR1 SNHLY and CDR2 FYNNEI. The CDR3 is 15 amino acids. V dropped 6 bases and J dropped 3; count of bases not matched to a gene: 1. With a duration under 2 months, the hyperthyroidism was newly diagnosed in patients aged 18 to 65. Diagnosis relied on clinical symptoms, serum thyroxine and TRAb, thyroid ultrasound and orbital computed tomography. TCR beta CDR3 regions were amplified from RNA transcripts. An initial round of RT-PCR targeting the TCR CDR3 relied on the HTBI primer set. TCRdb passed the multiplex PCR reads through MiXCR, listing each CDR3 protein once. This table has about 740,000 distinct CDR3 sequences, 13% to 15% appearing once.

Sequenced: blood. This sequence was found in a woman between 18 and 30 years old with Graves' hyperthyroidism. The J gene is TRBJ2-3, the V gene TRBV2, with 15 bases matching TRBD2. The CDR3 DNA follows: TGTGCCAGCAGCGGGACTAGCGGGAGGACAGATACGCAGTATTTT. It yields the protein CASSGTSGRTDTQYF.